This entry lists 18 T cell receptor beta chains sequenced from one sample in a study of CD8 T cells in Susac syndrome. Random hexamers were used to reverse transcribe the RNA input (about 0.5 to 1 ug). One entry per CDR3 protein results from TCRdb running MiXCR on the immunoSEQ multiplex PCR reads. The sample consists of approximately 190,000 distinct CDR3 sequences, 95% of them appearing once. Material: CD8+ T cells from PBMCs. Receptors originate from a human donor with Susac syndrome.

The chain couples TRBV7-2 to TRBJ2-7; D is perhaps TRBD2 (6 bases). The germline V gene encodes CDR1 SGHTA and CDR2 FQGNSA. V lost 4 bases and J lost 7, with 11 bases in between. The CDR3 spans 12 residues. CDR3 in DNA: TGTGCCAGCAGCTCCGGCGGGGTGGAGCAGTACTTC. Protein product: CASSSGGVEQYF.

This clonotype was seen once. J is TRBJ1-1 and V is TRBV30; 10 bases line up with TRBD1. Germline lookup yields CDR1 GTSNPN and CDR2 SVGIG (reference sequence). Trimming removed 4 bases from V and 4 bases from J; junction bases left unmatched: 18. CDR3 length: 18 residues. The chain's CDR3 is CAWTDQGQGLGLGTEAFF. CDR3 bases: TGTGCCTGGACCGACCAGGGACAGGGGTTGGGGTTGGGCACTGAAGCTTTCTTT. The full variable domain, in which reference TRBV30 and TRBJ1-1 provide the parts outside the CDR3, is SQTIHQWPATLVQPVGSPLSLECTVEGTSNPNLYWYRQAAGRGLQLLFYSVGIGQISSEVPQNLSASRPQDRQFILSSKKLLLSDSGFYLCAWTDQGQGLGLGTEAFFGQGTRLTVV.

V gene TRBV11-2 combines with J gene TRBJ1-4; D gene ambiguous. Per germline, CDR1 SGHAT and CDR2 FQNNGV. V lost 1 base to trimming and J lost 8 bases, with 8 bases between them. The CDR3 covers 13 residues. CDR3 amino acids: CASSLGTREKLFF. CDR3 DNA sequence: TGTGCCAGCAGCTTAGGCACGAGAGAAAAACTGTTTTTT.

V is TRBV3-1 and J is TRBJ1-1; tentative D call: TRBD1 (6 bases). V was shortened by 5 bases and J by 0 bases, with 19 bases between the two germline ends. Germline loops: CDR1 LGHDT, CDR2 YNNKEL (reference sequence). The CDR3 extends over 17 amino acids. The CDR3 reads CASSTWTETLMNTEAFF. CDR3 sequence (DNA): TGTGCCAGCAGCACTTGGACAGAAACCTTAATGAACACTGAAGCTTTCTTT. Full variable domain (remainder filled in from reference TRBV3-1 and TRBJ1-1): DTAVSQTPKYLVTQMGNDKSIKCEQNLGHDTMYWYKQDSKKFLKIMFSYNNKELIINETVPNRFSPKSPDKAHLNLHINSLELGDSAVYFCASSTWTETLMNTEAFFGQGTRLTVV.

The V gene is TRBV19, the J gene TRBJ1-1; D is unclear. The CDR3 contains 11 residues. The germline V gene has CDR1 LNHDA and CDR2 SQIVND (reference sequence). With 10 bases removed from V and 7 bases from J, the gap between germline ends came to 13 bases. The CDR3 nucleotides read TGTGCCACCACCTCCGCGATTGAAGCTTTCTTT. Amino acid sequence: CATTSAIEAFF.

This chain links TRBV28 with TRBJ2-7, with D unresolved. V was pared by 7 bases and J by 0 bases, with 19 bases between. There are 16 residues in the CDR3. From germline, CDR1 is MDHEN and CDR2 SYDVKM. CDR3 sequence (DNA): TGTGCCAGCACCAGTCAGGCGGCGTCGGCCTCCTACGAGCAGTACTTC. Protein product: CASTSQAASASYEQYF.

The J gene is TRBJ2-5, the V gene TRBV6-5; 12 bases are shared with TRBD2. Germline trimming cut 3 bases from V and 5 bases from J; bases unmatched to any gene: 7. This CDR3 has 16 amino acids. Germline CDR1 reads MNHEY; CDR2 reads SVGAGI. The CDR3 loop reads CASSYRLAGVGETQYF. CDR3 nucleotides: TGTGCCAGCAGTTATCGACTAGCGGGAGTGGGGGAGACCCAGTACTTC.

The chain is built from TRBV18 and TRBJ2-6; a possible D gene is TRBD1 (5 bases). The CDR3 contains 15 residues. Trimming shortened V by 2 bases and J by 3 bases, and 8 bases separated the two germline ends. CDR1 is KGHSH and CDR2 is LQKENI in the germline V gene. The CDR3 DNA reads TGTGCCAGCTCACCAAGGGGTATTGGGGCCAACGTCCTGACTTTC. Encoded protein: CASSPRGIGANVLTF.

The chain employs TRBV29-1 and TRBJ2-7; 8 bases match TRBD2. There are 13 residues in the CDR3. V lost 7 bases to trimming and J lost 3 bases; unmatched junction nucleotides: 8. CDR1 SQVTM and CDR2 ANQGSEA come from the germline V gene. This chain's CDR3 is CSAGGGDDYEQYF. The CDR3 DNA reads as TGCAGCGCCGGGGGGGGTGATGACTACGAGCAGTACTTC.

The chain combines TRBV4-1 with TRBJ2-1; perhaps D is TRBD1 or TRBD2 (6 bases each). The germline V gene has CDR1 MGHRA and CDR2 YSYEKL. V was cut by 0 bases and J by 3 bases, with 12 bases left in between. There are 16 residues in the CDR3. Written as DNA, the CDR3 is TGCGCCAGCAGCCAAGAGAAGGGGGGCAGCTACAATGAGCAGTTCTTC. Protein product: CASSQEKGGSYNEQFF.

The V call is TRBV7-6, the J call TRBJ1-1; tentative D call: TRBD1 (5 bases). The ends were cut back, 4 bases at V and 0 bases at J, with 12 bases in the middle. The CDR3 runs 15 residues. CDR1 and CDR2 from the germline V gene are SGHVS and FNYEAQ. The CDR3 is CASSSSQGLNTEAFF. The DNA of the CDR3 is TGTGCCAGCAGCTCCTCCCAGGGACTGAACACTGAAGCTTTCTTT.

This clonotype was recorded once. The chain recombines TRBV29-1 with TRBJ1-2; unclear D gene. The CDR3 is 14 residues long. Per the germline V gene, CDR1 is SQVTM and CDR2 is ANQGSEA. V lost 5 bases and J 2 bases, leaving 15 bases between the germline ends. CDR3 sequence: CSVLAGDGNYGYTF. The DNA of the CDR3 is TGCAGCGTTCTGGCCGGAGACGGGAACTATGGCTACACCTTC.

The chain links TRBV9 to TRBJ2-3; D is possibly TRBD2 (6 bases). Germline V gene sequence: CDR1 SGDLS, CDR2 YYNGEE. The CDR3 contains 16 residues. Trimming pared 2 bases from V and 2 bases from J, leaving 15 bases between. Written as DNA, the CDR3 is TGTGCCAGCAGCGTTTCCCCGGGGGTTTTCACAGATACGCAGTATTTT. This codes for CASSVSPGVFTDTQYF.

The V call is TRBV12-3 or TRBV12-4, the J call TRBJ2-7; no clear D gene. Trimming cost V 0 bases and J 3 bases, with 6 bases left between them. The CDR3 runs 13 residues. The CDR3 reads CASSLATVYEQYF. The DNA of the CDR3 is TGTGCCAGCAGTTTAGCAACCGTCTACGAGCAGTACTTC.

CDR3 protein: CASSSRGVDEQFF. The DNA for the CDR3 is TGTGCCAGCAGCTCTAGAGGAGTGGATGAGCAGTTCTTC. The genes are TRBV9 and TRBJ2-1, with D hard to call. Looked up from germline, CDR1 is SGDLS and CDR2 is YYNGEE. This CDR3 comprises 13 residues. Trimming shortened V by 4 bases and J by 8 bases, and 13 bases separated the two germline ends.

This clonotype is a singleton in its sample. This chain links TRBV28 with TRBJ1-1, with D possibly TRBD1 on 6 matching bases. Germline V gives CDR1 MDHEN, CDR2 SYDVKM. Trimming removed 7 bases at V and 7 bases at J, with 10 bases between. This CDR3 is 11 amino acids long. In nucleotides, the CDR3 is TGTGCCAGCACCACCAGGGGTGAAGCTTTCTTT. It is translated as CASTTRGEAFF.

In its sample, this clonotype was seen once. This chain links TRBV20-1 with TRBJ1-2, with 8 bases fitting TRBD1. The V gene end was trimmed by 0 bases and the J gene end by 8 bases; junction bases not matched to a gene: 11. This CDR3 has 15 amino acids. Germline V lookup: CDR1 DFQATT, CDR2 SNEGSKA (reference sequence). CDR3 nucleotide sequence: TGCAGTGCTAGAGAGGACAGGGAAGGGGACTGGGGCTACACCTTC. Its translation: CSAREDREGDWGYTF.

The chain couples TRBV7-3 to TRBJ2-2; 7 bases match TRBD2. The V segment lost 5 bases and the J segment 4 bases; nucleotides outside the gene matches: 1. The CDR3 is made up of 13 amino acids. CDR1 and CDR2 (germline): SGHTA, FQGTGA. CDR3 region: CASSGRATGELFF. The CDR3 DNA reads TGTGCCAGCAGCGGGAGGGCCACCGGGGAGCTGTTTTTT.